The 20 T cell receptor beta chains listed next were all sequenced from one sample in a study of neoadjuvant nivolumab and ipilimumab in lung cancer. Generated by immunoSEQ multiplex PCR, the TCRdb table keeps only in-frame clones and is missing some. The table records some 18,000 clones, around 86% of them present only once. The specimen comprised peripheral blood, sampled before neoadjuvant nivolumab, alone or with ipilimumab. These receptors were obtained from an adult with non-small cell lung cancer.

The CDR3 loop reads CASSKGWAYEQYF. The CDR3 DNA sequence: TGTGCCAGCAGCAAAGGGTGGGCCTACGAGCAGTACTTC. J is TRBJ2-7 and V is TRBV7-6; D remains ambiguous. Germline CDR1 reads SGHVS; CDR2 reads FNYEAQ. The CDR3 runs 13 residues. Trimming left V 5 bases short and J 2 bases short, with 10 bases between.

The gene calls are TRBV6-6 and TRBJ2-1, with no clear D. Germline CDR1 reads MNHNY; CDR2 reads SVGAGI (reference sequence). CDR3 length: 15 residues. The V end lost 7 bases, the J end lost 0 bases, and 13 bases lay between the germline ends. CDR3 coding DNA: TGTGCCAGCACCCTACAGCAGAGCTCCTACAATGAGCAGTTCTTC. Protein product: CASTLQQSSYNEQFF.

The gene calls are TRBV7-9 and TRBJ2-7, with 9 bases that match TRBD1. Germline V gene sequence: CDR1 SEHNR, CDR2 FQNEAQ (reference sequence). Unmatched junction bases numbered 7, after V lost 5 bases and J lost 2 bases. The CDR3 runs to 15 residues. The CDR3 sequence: CASSRGGQGPYEQYF. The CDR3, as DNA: TGTGCCAGCAGCCGTGGGGGACAGGGACCCTACGAGCAGTACTTC.

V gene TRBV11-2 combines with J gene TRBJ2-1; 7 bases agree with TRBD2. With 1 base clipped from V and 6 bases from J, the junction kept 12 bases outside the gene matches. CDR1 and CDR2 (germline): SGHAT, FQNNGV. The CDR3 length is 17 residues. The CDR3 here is CASSLGPGRETTNEQFF. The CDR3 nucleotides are TGTGCCAGCAGCTTAGGGCCGGGGCGGGAGACTACCAATGAGCAGTTCTTC.

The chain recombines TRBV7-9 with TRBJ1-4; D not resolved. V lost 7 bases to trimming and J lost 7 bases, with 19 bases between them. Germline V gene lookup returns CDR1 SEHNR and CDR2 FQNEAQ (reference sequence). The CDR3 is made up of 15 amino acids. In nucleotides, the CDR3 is TGTGCCAGCACCAAAGACGTTTCGGATAGTGAAAAACTGTTTTTT. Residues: CASTKDVSDSEKLFF.

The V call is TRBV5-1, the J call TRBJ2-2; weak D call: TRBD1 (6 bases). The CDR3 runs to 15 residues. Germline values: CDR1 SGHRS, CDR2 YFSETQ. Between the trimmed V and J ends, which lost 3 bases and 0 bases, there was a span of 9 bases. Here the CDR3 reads CASSYREPNTGELFF. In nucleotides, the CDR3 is TGCGCCAGCAGCTACAGGGAACCGAACACCGGGGAGCTGTTTTTT.

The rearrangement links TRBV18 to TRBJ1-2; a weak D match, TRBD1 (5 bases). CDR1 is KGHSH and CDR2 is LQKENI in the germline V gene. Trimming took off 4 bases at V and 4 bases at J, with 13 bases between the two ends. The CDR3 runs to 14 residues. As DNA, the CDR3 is TGTGCCAGCTCACAGGGGACGGACTCCTATGGCTACACCTTC. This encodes CASSQGTDSYGYTF.

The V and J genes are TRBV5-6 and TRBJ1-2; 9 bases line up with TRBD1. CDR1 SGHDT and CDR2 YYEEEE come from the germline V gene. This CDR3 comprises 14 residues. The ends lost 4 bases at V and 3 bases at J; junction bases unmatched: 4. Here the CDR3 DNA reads TGTGCCAGCAGCCTCGACAGGGGGGACTATGGCTACACCTTC. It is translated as CASSLDRGDYGYTF.

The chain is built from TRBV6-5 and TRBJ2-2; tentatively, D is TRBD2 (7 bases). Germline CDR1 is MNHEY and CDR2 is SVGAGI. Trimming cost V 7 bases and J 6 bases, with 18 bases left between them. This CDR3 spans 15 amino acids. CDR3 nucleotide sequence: TGTGCCAGCAAAAGAGGGGGAGGGTTCGCCGGGGAGCTGTTTTTT. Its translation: CASKRGGGFAGELFF.

The DNA for the CDR3 is TGCGCCAGCAGGGGGCTAACTACCGGGGAGCTGTTTTTT. Translating it yields CASRGLTTGELFF. The chain is built from TRBV10-2 and TRBJ2-2; D is possibly TRBD1 (5 bases). Germline CDR1 reads WSHSY; CDR2 reads SAAADI. This CDR3 has 13 residues. Trimming cost V 6 bases and J 5 bases, with 10 bases left between them.

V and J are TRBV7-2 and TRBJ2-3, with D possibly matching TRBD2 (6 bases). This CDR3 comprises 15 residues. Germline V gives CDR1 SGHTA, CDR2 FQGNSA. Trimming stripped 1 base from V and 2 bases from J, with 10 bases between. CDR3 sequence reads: CASSLEGRHTDTQYF. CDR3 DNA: TGTGCCAGCAGCTTAGAGGGGAGGCACACAGATACGCAGTATTTT.

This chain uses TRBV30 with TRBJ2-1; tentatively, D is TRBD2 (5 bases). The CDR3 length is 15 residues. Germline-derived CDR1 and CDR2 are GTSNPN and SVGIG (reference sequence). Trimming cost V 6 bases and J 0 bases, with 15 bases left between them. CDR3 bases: TGTGCCTGCGGACTTGGAGAGAGCTCCTACAATGAGCAGTTCTTC. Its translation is CACGLGESSYNEQFF.

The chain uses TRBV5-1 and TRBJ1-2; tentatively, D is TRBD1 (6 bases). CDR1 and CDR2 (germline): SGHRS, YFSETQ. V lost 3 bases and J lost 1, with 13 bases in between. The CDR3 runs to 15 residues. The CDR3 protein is CASSSGTPYNYGYTF. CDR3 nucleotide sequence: TGCGCCAGCAGCTCCGGGACACCTTATAACTATGGCTACACCTTC.

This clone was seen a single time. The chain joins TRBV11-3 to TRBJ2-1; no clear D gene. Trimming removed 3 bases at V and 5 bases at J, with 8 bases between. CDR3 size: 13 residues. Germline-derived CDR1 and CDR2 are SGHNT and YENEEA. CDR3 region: CASSFQENNEQFF. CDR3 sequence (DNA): TGTGCCAGCAGCTTTCAGGAGAACAATGAGCAGTTCTTC.

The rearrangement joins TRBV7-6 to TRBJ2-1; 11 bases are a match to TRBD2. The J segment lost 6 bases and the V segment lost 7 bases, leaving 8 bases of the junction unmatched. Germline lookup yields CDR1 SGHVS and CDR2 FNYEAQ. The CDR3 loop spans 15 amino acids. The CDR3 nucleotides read TGTGCCAGCATCGAGACTAGCGGGATTGGCAATGAGCAGTTCTTC. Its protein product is CASIETSGIGNEQFF.

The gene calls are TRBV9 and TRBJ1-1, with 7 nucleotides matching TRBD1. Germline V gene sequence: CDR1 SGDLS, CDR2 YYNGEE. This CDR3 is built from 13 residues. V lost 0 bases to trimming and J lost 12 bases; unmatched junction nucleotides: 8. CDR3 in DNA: TGTGCCAGCAGCGTAGTACCACAGGGGCTACCTTTCTTT. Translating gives CASSVVPQGLPFF.

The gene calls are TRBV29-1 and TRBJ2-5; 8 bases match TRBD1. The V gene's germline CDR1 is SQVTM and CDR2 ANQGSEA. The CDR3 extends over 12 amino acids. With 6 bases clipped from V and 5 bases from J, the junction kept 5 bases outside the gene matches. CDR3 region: CSVTGGGETQYF. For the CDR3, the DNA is TGCAGCGTCACAGGGGGTGGCGAGACCCAGTACTTC.

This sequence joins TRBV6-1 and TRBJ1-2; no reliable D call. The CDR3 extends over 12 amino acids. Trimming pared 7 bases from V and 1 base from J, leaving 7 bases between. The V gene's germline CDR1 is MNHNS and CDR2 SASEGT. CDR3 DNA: TGTGCCAGCACGATCAGTAACTATGGCTACACCTTC. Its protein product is CASTISNYGYTF.

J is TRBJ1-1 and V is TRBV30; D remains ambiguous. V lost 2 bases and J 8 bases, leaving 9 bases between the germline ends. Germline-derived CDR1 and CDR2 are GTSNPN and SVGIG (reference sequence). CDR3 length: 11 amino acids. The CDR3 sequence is CAWSQDDEAFF. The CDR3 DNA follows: TGTGCCTGGAGTCAAGACGACGAAGCTTTCTTT.

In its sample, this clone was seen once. CDR3 coding DNA: TGCGCCAGCAGCTCCCTGGGCGGACTAACCTACGAGCAGTACTTC. Protein: CASSSLGGLTYEQYF. The rearrangement joins TRBV5-1 to TRBJ2-7; weak D call: TRBD2 (6 bases). The germline CDR1 and CDR2 sequences are SGHRS and YFSETQ. CDR3 length: 15 residues. The V end was cut by 3 bases, the J end by 2 bases, with 15 bases between.